This T cell receptor beta chain was captured in a study of blood T cell repertoires in COVID-19. Participants came from around 25 US areas, aged roughly 18 to 89 years. CDR3 length equals 15 residues. J gave up 3 bases and V 4 bases, and 4 bases lay outside the gene matches. Germline V CDR1 and CDR2: SEHNR, FQNEAQ (reference sequence). The assay was immunoSEQ multiplex PCR, and TCRdb's table has in-frame clones only and misses some. The sample lists some 320,000 clones, around nine tenths occurring once. Sequenced: PBMCs or T cells enriched from blood (not recorded which). This TCR derives from a man aged 55 to 70 who had recovered from COVID-19. V is TRBV7-9 and J is TRBJ2-7, with 12 bases identical to TRBD2. CDR3 loop: CASSSGLAGLYEQYF. The CDR3 DNA follows: TGTGCCAGCAGCTCTGGACTAGCGGGGCTCTACGAGCAGTACTTC.